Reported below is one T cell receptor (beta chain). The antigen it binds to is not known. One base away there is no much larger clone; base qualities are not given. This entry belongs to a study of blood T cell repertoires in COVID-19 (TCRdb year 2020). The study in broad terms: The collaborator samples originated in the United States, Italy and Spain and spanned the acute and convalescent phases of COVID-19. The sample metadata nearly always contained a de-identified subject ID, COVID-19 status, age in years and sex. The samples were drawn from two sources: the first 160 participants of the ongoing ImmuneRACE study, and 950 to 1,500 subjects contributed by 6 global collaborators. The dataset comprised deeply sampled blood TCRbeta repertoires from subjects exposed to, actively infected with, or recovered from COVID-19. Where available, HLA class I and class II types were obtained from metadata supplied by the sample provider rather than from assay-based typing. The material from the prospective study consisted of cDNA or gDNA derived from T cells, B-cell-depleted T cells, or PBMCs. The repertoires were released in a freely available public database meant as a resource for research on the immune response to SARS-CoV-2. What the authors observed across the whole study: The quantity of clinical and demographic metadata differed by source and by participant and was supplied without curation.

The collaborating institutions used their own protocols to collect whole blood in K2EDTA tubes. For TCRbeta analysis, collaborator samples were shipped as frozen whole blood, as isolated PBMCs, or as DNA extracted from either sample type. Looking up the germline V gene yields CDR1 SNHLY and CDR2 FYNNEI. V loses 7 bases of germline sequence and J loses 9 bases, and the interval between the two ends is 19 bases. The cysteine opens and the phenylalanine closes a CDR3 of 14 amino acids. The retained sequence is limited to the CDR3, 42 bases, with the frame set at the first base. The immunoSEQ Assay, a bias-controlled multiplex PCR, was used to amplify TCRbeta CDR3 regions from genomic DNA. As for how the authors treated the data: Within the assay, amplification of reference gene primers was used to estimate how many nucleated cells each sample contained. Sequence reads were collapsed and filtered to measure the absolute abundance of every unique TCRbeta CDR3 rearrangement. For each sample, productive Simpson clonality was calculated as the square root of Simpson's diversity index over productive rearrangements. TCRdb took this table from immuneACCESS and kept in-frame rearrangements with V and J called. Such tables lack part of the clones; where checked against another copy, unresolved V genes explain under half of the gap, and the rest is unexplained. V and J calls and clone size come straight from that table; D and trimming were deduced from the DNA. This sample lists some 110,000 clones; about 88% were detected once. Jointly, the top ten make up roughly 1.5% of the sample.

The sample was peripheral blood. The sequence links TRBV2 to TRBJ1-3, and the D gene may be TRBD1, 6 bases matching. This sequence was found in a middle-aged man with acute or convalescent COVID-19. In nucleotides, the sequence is TGTGCCAGCATTTCCACCGGGACAACGGGCACCATATATTTT. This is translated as CASISTGTTGTIYF.